At least ten counts were recorded for the clone carrying this T cell receptor (beta chain). Its antigen remains unknown. Germline CDR1 reads SGHTA; CDR2 reads FQGNSA. V lost 5 bases to trimming and J lost 9 bases; unmatched junction nucleotides: 3. This CDR3 is built from 13 residues. This specimen comes from a study of T cell repertoires in cytomegalovirus infection. TCRdb reanalysed the reads using MiXCR and keeps one entry per CDR3 protein. The data contain around 500,000 distinct CDR3 sequences, about 42% of them singletons. The sequences come from cultured PBMCs, collected from culture after CMV antigen stimulation. This sequence was found in a human donor in good health (CMV status not recorded). Some clones in this sample may be carry-over from other donors' samples. The chain is built from TRBV7-2 and TRBJ2-3; the match to TRBD2 covers 12 bases. The chain's CDR3 is CASSGTSGFTQYF. The CDR3 region has the DNA TGTGCCAGCAGCGGGACTAGCGGGTTCACGCAGTATTTT.